A selection of T cell receptor beta chains follows, all from one sample in a study of shared clonotypes between healthy human individuals. Repertoires were generated with immunoSEQ multiplex PCR, while TCRdb's copy carries only in-frame clones and drops some. This table has 450,000 to 600,000 clones, approximately 79% appearing once. Sequences were obtained from PBMCs. The receptors derive from a woman aged 40-49 years in good health. Some clones in this sample may be carry-over from other donors' samples. Each CDR3 is given with its conserved first and last residue. The D gene is left open where the match is weak. Clone size is shown for a subset of rows, as once, few, many or a class of expanded clone.

V: TRBV27; J: TRBJ2-7; D: .; size: many; CDR3: CASRRDLTYEQYF; DNA: TGTGCCAGCAGGCGGGACTTAACCTACGAGCAGTACTTC
V: TRBV28; J: TRBJ1-5; D: .; size: .; CDR3: CASRVSNQPQHF; DNA: TGTGCCAGCAGGGTTAGCAATCAGCCCCAGCATTTT
V: TRBV1; J: TRBJ2-1; D: .; size: .; CDR3: CTSSQDEQFF; DNA: TGCACCAGCAGCCAGGATGAGCAGTTCTTC
V: TRBV7-3; J: TRBJ2-1; D: .; size: .; CDR3: CASSPTGTSYNEQFF; DNA: TGTGCCAGCAGCCCCACAGGGACATCCTACAATGAGCAGTTCTTC
V: TRBV6-5; J: TRBJ2-7; D: TRBD2; size: once; CDR3: CASRGGLAGEQYF; DNA: TGTGCCAGCAGGGGAGGACTAGCGGGAGAGCAGTACTTC
V: TRBV19; J: TRBJ1-5; D: TRBD1; size: .; CDR3: CASSTQGGNQPQHF; DNA: TGTGCCAGTAGTACCCAGGGGGGGAATCAGCCCCAGCATTTT
V: TRBV2; J: TRBJ1-4; D: TRBD1; size: .; CDR3: CASRPGTASYEKLFF; DNA: TGTGCCAGCAGGCCCGGGACAGCCAGTTATGAAAAACTGTTTTTT
V: TRBV4-2; J: TRBJ2-5; D: .; size: .; CDR3: CASSQDSGAVETQYF; DNA: TGTGCCAGCAGCCAAGATTCGGGTGCCGTAGAGACCCAGTACTTC
V: TRBV11-3; J: TRBJ2-5; D: .; size: .; CDR3: CASSLSGVTETQYF; DNA: TGTGCCAGCAGCTTATCGGGAGTGACAGAGACCCAGTACTTC
V: TRBV11-2; J: TRBJ2-6; D: .; size: .; CDR3: CASSLERAGANVLTF; DNA: TGTGCCAGCAGCTTAGAAAGGGCTGGGGCCAACGTCCTGACTTTC
V: TRBV10-1; J: TRBJ2-3; D: TRBD2; size: .; CDR3: CASSAGLAGVGTDTQYF; DNA: TGCGCCAGCAGTGCGGGACTAGCGGGAGTTGGCACAGATACGCAGTATTTT
V: TRBV19; J: TRBJ1-4; D: .; size: .; CDR3: CASSLLRQPTNEKLFF; DNA: TGTGCCAGTAGTCTTCTCCGACAGCCAACTAATGAAAAACTGTTTTTT
V: TRBV30; J: TRBJ2-5; D: TRBD2; size: few; CDR3: CAWAGGPREQYF; DNA: TGTGCCTGGGCGGGAGGGCCGAGGGAGCAGTACTTC
V: TRBV5-5; J: TRBJ2-3; D: TRBD1; size: once; CDR3: CASSSPETGFGDTQYF; DNA: TGTGCCAGCAGCTCTCCCGAGACAGGGTTCGGAGATACGCAGTATTTT
V: TRBV10-3; J: TRBJ2-7; D: TRBD2; size: .; CDR3: CAISESGRGVGEQYF; DNA: TGTGCCATCAGTGAGTCTGGGCGGGGGGTAGGAGAGCAGTACTTC
V: TRBV30; J: TRBJ2-7; D: .; size: .; CDR3: CAGTQSYEQYF; DNA: TGTGCCGGGACTCAGTCCTACGAGCAGTACTTC
V: TRBV19; J: TRBJ2-1; D: TRBD1; size: .; CDR3: CASSLGQGHSYNEQFF; DNA: TGTGCCAGTAGTTTGGGACAGGGACACTCCTACAATGAGCAGTTCTTC
V: TRBV30; J: TRBJ1-4; D: TRBD1; size: once; CDR3: CAWSPGTATNEKLFF; DNA: TGTGCCTGGAGTCCCGGGACAGCAACTAATGAAAAACTGTTTTTT
V: TRBV29-1; J: TRBJ2-5; D: TRBD1; size: .; CDR3: CSVTDRVNIQETQYF; DNA: TGCAGCGTTACGGACAGGGTCAATATCCAAGAGACCCAGTACTTC
V: TRBV10-2; J: TRBJ2-3; D: .; size: .; CDR3: CASSVDELRATQYF; DNA: TGCGCCAGCAGTGTGGATGAGCTGAGGGCTACGCAGTATTTT
V: TRBV5-4; J: TRBJ2-5; D: .; size: .; CDR3: CASSLVPGETQYF; DNA: TGTGCCAGCAGCTTAGTCCCTGGGGAGACCCAGTACTTC
V: TRBV21-1; J: TRBJ1-2; D: .; size: .; CDR3: CASRLCGVNYGYTF; DNA: TGTGCCAGCAGGCTCTGCGGGGTCAACTATGGCTACACCTTC
V: TRBV18; J: TRBJ2-1; D: TRBD2; size: .; CDR3: CASSPPTSGPWEQFF; DNA: TGTGCCAGCTCACCACCAACTAGCGGTCCGTGGGAGCAGTTCTTC
V: TRBV28; J: TRBJ1-5; D: .; size: .; CDR3: CASSLGGRGYQPQHF; DNA: TGTGCCAGCAGTTTGGGGGGGCGCGGGTATCAGCCCCAGCATTTT
V: TRBV6-1; J: TRBJ1-2; D: TRBD1; size: .; CDR3: CASRSTGTGGEGYTF; DNA: TGTGCCAGCAGGAGTACCGGGACAGGGGGCGAGGGCTACACCTTC
V: TRBV27; J: TRBJ2-3; D: TRBD2; size: .; CDR3: CASSGLARTDTQYF; DNA: TGTGCCAGCAGCGGACTAGCGCGCACAGATACGCAGTATTTT
V: TRBV11-1; J: TRBJ2-2; D: .; size: .; CDR3: CASSLGGTTSLTGELFF; DNA: TGTGCCAGCAGCTTAGGAGGCACAACTAGCCTCACCGGGGAGCTGTTTTTT
V: TRBV9; J: TRBJ2-1; D: TRBD2; size: .; CDR3: CASSVAVGLAGSSYNEQFF; DNA: TGTGCCAGCAGCGTAGCTGTGGGACTAGCGGGAAGCTCCTACAATGAGCAGTTCTTC
V: TRBV10-3; J: TRBJ2-3; D: TRBD1; size: .; CDR3: CAVSPGQGAAGDVRDTQYF; DNA: TGTGCCGTTTCTCCGGGACAGGGGGCGGCGGGGGACGTGAGAGATACGCAGTATTTT
V: TRBV5-1; J: TRBJ1-3; D: .; size: .; CDR3: CASSLGMSGNTIYF; DNA: TGCGCCAGCAGCTTGGGCATGTCAGGAAACACCATATATTTT
V: TRBV7-3; J: TRBJ2-2; D: .; size: .; CDR3: CASSAQGSAGELFF; DNA: TGTGCCAGCAGCGCCCAGGGTAGTGCCGGGGAGCTGTTTTTT
V: TRBV7-2; J: TRBJ2-5; D: TRBD1; size: .; CDR3: CASSLGQVGETQYF; DNA: TGTGCCAGCAGCCTAGGACAGGTTGGAGAGACCCAGTACTTC
V: TRBV11-1; J: TRBJ2-3; D: TRBD2; size: once; CDR3: CASSLRFSSGIGDTQYF; DNA: TGTGCCAGCAGCTTAAGGTTTTCTAGCGGGATTGGAGATACGCAGTATTTT
V: TRBV30; J: TRBJ2-3; D: .; size: .; CDR3: CAWSRSLAADTQYF; DNA: TGTGCCTGGAGTAGGAGTCTAGCAGCAGATACGCAGTATTTT
V: TRBV2; J: TRBJ2-2; D: TRBD2; size: .; CDR3: CASTSIIGLAVTWELFF; DNA: TGTGCCAGCACGAGCATAATCGGACTAGCGGTCACGTGGGAGCTGTTTTTT
V: TRBV10-2; J: TRBJ2-1; D: .; size: .; CDR3: CASSGSAGEQFF; DNA: TGCGCCAGCAGTGGAAGCGCCGGTGAGCAGTTCTTC
V: TRBV18; J: TRBJ1-2; D: .; size: .; CDR3: CASYSDSSNYGYTF; DNA: TGTGCCAGCTACAGCGATTCCTCTAACTATGGCTACACCTTC
V: TRBV9; J: TRBJ2-5; D: .; size: once; CDR3: CASSVRVTKETQYF; DNA: TGTGCCAGCAGCGTTAGGGTCACGAAAGAGACCCAGTACTTC
V: TRBV5-4; J: TRBJ1-2; D: .; size: .; CDR3: CASSLASQGTYGYTF; DNA: TGTGCCAGCAGCTTGGCCTCCCAGGGGACTTATGGCTACACCTTC
V: TRBV7-9; J: TRBJ2-3; D: TRBD2; size: .; CDR3: CASSASGRVTDTQYF; DNA: TGTGCCAGCAGCGCTAGCGGGAGGGTCACAGATACGCAGTATTTT
V: TRBV30; J: TRBJ2-6; D: .; size: .; CDR3: CAWSVGGGGGANVLTF; DNA: TGTGCCTGGAGTGTAGGGGGAGGAGGTGGGGCCAACGTCCTGACTTTC
V: TRBV19; J: TRBJ1-2; D: .; size: few; CDR3: CASSINGDNYGYTF; DNA: TGTGCCAGTAGTATCAACGGAGACAACTATGGCTACACCTTC
V: TRBV6-5; J: TRBJ2-3; D: .; size: .; CDR3: CASRTRGVTDTQYF; DNA: TGTGCCAGCCGAACGCGCGGGGTCACAGATACGCAGTATTTT
V: TRBV2; J: TRBJ1-2; D: .; size: .; CDR3: CASSPQGGVGYGYTF; DNA: TGTGCCAGCAGCCCCCAGGGAGGGGTGGGCTATGGCTACACCTTC
V: TRBV9; J: TRBJ2-7; D: TRBD2; size: many; CDR3: CASSFGLAEPYEQYF; DNA: TGTGCCAGCAGCTTCGGACTAGCCGAGCCCTACGAGCAGTACTTC
V: TRBV7-9; J: TRBJ1-2; D: .; size: .; CDR3: CASRPTGGGSNYGYTF; DNA: TGTGCCAGCAGGCCGACGGGCGGCGGATCTAACTATGGCTACACCTTC
V: TRBV11-2; J: TRBJ2-2; D: .; size: .; CDR3: CASSLLRGRAATGELFF; DNA: TGTGCCAGCAGCTTATTACGCGGCCGAGCGGCCACCGGGGAGCTGTTTTTT
V: TRBV7-3; J: TRBJ2-3; D: TRBD2; size: .; CDR3: CASSLGLARDTQYF; DNA: TGTGCCAGCAGCCTGGGACTAGCAAGAGATACGCAGTATTTT
V: TRBV6-5; J: TRBJ2-3; D: TRBD2; size: .; CDR3: CASSSIAGVADTQYF; DNA: TGTGCCAGCAGTTCGATCGCGGGAGTTGCGGATACGCAGTATTTT
V: TRBV29-1; J: TRBJ2-1; D: .; size: .; CDR3: CSVPIGTLVYNEQFF; DNA: TGCAGCGTTCCCATCGGGACTCTAGTCTACAATGAGCAGTTCTTC
V: TRBV7-9; J: TRBJ1-1; D: .; size: .; CDR3: CASNFDTEAFF; DNA: TGTGCCAGCAACTTTGACACTGAAGCTTTCTTT
V: TRBV2; J: TRBJ2-1; D: TRBD2; size: many; CDR3: CASSEGGAGGPDNEQFF; DNA: TGTGCCAGCAGTGAGGGGGGAGCGGGAGGGCCGGACAATGAGCAGTTCTTC
V: TRBV27; J: TRBJ2-2; D: .; size: .; CDR3: CASSLGPVGTGELFF; DNA: TGTGCCAGCAGTCTAGGGCCAGTCGGCACCGGGGAGCTGTTTTTT
V: TRBV2; J: TRBJ2-3; D: TRBD1; size: .; CDR3: CASSLDRMTTDTQYF; DNA: TGTGCCAGCAGCCTGGACAGGATGACCACAGATACGCAGTATTTT